This TCR beta chain was obtained from a study of regulatory T cells in long-lasting Graves disease. Relying on iRepertoire HTBI primers and Arm-PCR of CDR3 regions, the team built TCR beta libraries. TCRdb fed the multiplex PCR reads into MiXCR, producing one record per CDR3 protein. The data hold 400,000 to 450,000 distinct CDR3 sequences, with about 25% observed a single time. The germline CDR1 and CDR2 sequences are DFQATT and SNEGSKA (reference sequence). V was shortened by 3 bases and J by 0 bases, with 11 bases between the two germline ends. The CDR3 runs 14 residues. Study-level results: Persistent patients shared 2,500 to 3,000 public clonotypes among themselves. Newly diagnosed patients shared fewer, at roughly 900. Favored gene segments in persistent disease were TRBV28, TRBJ1-2 and TRBJ2-5.

Time point noted: persistent/refractory GD, antithyroid drugs over 5 years with positive TRAb. PBMCs were the source of the RNA used for TCR sequencing. Comment on this clonotype: The target antigen is unknown.

The sequence was obtained from a female donor with Graves disease. The chain employs TRBV20-1 and TRBJ2-5, with D maybe TRBD1 (5 bases). The specimen comprised peripheral blood mononuclear cells (PBMCs), sampled when the disease was refractory, from a patient treated with antithyroid drugs. CDR3 sequence (DNA): TGCAGTGCTAGCCCTGGGGCAGACCAAGAGACCCAGTACTTC. Amino acids: CSASPGADQETQYF.